Below are 32 T cell receptor beta chains sequenced from a single sample in a study of blood T cells in healthy people across ages. The authors ran a second PCR of about 6 to 11 cycles using a sample-barcoded 5' primer and a J-beta primer mix. TCRdb reprocessed the 5' RACE reads via MiXCR and lists one record per CDR3 protein. The sample lists 1.5 million to 2 million distinct CDR3 sequences, roughly 27% occurring once. Sequenced material: blood. The origin of the receptors is a woman aged 30 to 39 in good health.

This clonotype was seen ten or more times. CDR3 coding DNA: TGCGCCAGCAGCTTTCCGGGGAGTGGGCCCAATGAGCAGTTCTTC. Its protein is CASSFPGSGPNEQFF. The chain carries TRBV5-1 and TRBJ2-1; D may be TRBD2 (5 bases). Germline CDR1 and CDR2: SGHRS and YFSETQ. This CDR3 is built from 15 residues. V was trimmed by 2 bases and J by 6 bases, leaving 15 bases between them. Drawing the rest from reference TRBV5-1 and TRBJ2-1, the complete variable domain is KAGVTQTPRYLIKTRGQQVTLSCSPISGHRSVSWYQQTPGQGLQFLFEYFSETQRNKGNFPGRFSGRQFSNSRSEMNVSTLELGDSALYLCASSFPGSGPNEQFFGPGTRLTVL.

This clonotype has more than one count but fewer than ten. V is TRBV20-1 and J is TRBJ2-7; 8 nucleotides match TRBD2. The ends lost 4 bases at V and 3 bases at J; junction bases unmatched: 17. The CDR3 has 17 amino acids. Per the germline V gene, CDR1 is DFQATT and CDR2 is SNEGSKA (reference sequence). The CDR3 is CSANPISGTRTDYEQYF. The CDR3 nucleotides are TGCAGTGCTAATCCTATCTCCGGGACTAGGACGGACTACGAGCAGTACTTC.

This clonotype was observed a handful of times. The rearrangement links TRBV7-2 to TRBJ2-3; 7 bases align to TRBD1. Germline assignment: CDR1 SGHTA and CDR2 FQGNSA. Germline trimming cut 1 base from V and 2 bases from J; bases unmatched to any gene: 15. This CDR3 is 19 amino acids long. CDR3: CASSLVGHRGPSSTDTQYF. The CDR3 region has the DNA TGTGCCAGCAGCTTAGTAGGGCACAGGGGACCCTCTTCCACAGATACGCAGTATTTT.

The genes are TRBV27 and TRBJ2-3, with 13 bases aligning to TRBD2. This CDR3 has 17 amino acids. With 5 bases clipped from V and 3 bases from J, the junction kept 8 bases outside the gene matches. Germline assignment: CDR1 MNHEY and CDR2 SMNVEV (reference sequence). This CDR3 is CASSPRSGLAGTDTQYF. The CDR3 DNA sequence: TGTGCCAGCAGTCCCCGGTCGGGACTAGCGGGAACAGATACGCAGTATTTT.

The chain combines TRBV20-1 with TRBJ2-7; no reliable D call. The CDR3 covers 15 residues. Trimming took 4 bases from V and 0 from J, leaving 16 bases between them. Germline loops: CDR1 DFQATT, CDR2 SNEGSKA (reference sequence). The CDR3 bases are TGCAGTGCTACACGACCCCGACGATCCTCCTACGAGCAGTACTTC. This sequence encodes CSATRPRRSSYEQYF.

In this sample, this clonotype turned up a few times. Germline is not matched at one junction end, which may reflect a read error. The rearrangement uses TRBV5-1 and TRBJ2-6, with 7 nucleotides matching TRBD1. Germline CDR1 SGHRS, CDR2 YFSETQ. This CDR3 spans 15 amino acids. CDR3 loop: CASSLHRGGANVRTF. CDR3 DNA sequence: TGCGCCAGCAGCCTCCACAGGGGTGGGGCCAACGTCCGGACTTTC.

The rearrangement joins TRBV6-6 to TRBJ2-5; no definite D call. This CDR3 comprises 12 residues. Germline V gene data show CDR1 as MNHNY and CDR2 as SVGAGI (reference sequence). Trimming removed 8 bases at V and 2 bases at J, with 9 bases between. The CDR3 loop reads CASGLTQETQYF. CDR3 nucleotides: TGTGCCAGCGGTCTAACACAAGAGACCCAGTACTTC.

The V and J genes are TRBV2 and TRBJ2-5; TRBD1 is a possible D gene (7 bases). The CDR3 extends over 15 amino acids. Germline V gene sequence: CDR1 SNHLY, CDR2 FYNNEI. With 3 bases removed from V and 2 bases from J, the gap between germline ends came to 13 bases. CDR3 sequence reads: CASSEEQGGQETQYF. CDR3 DNA sequence: TGTGCCAGCAGTGAGGAGCAGGGGGGACAAGAGACCCAGTACTTC.

The J gene is TRBJ1-1, the V gene TRBV7-9; D call uncertain. The V end was cut by 4 bases, the J end by 1 base, with 16 bases between. In germline, CDR1 is SEHNR, CDR2 FQNEAQ (reference sequence). The CDR3 length is 16 residues. CDR3 amino acids: CASSSRALRGNTEAFF. In DNA form, the CDR3 reads TGTGCCAGCAGCTCCCGGGCCCTTCGTGGGAACACTGAAGCTTTCTTT.

This clonotype was observed a handful of times. V gene TRBV5-1 combines with J gene TRBJ2-3, with TRBD2 matching 10 bases. The germline V gene encodes CDR1 SGHRS and CDR2 YFSETQ. The ends lost 2 bases at V and 4 bases at J; junction bases unmatched: 4. CDR3 size: 15 residues. The CDR3 spells CASSFSGGTADTQYF. The CDR3 DNA follows: TGCGCCAGCAGCTTTAGCGGGGGGACAGCAGATACGCAGTATTTT.

The chain combines TRBV19 with TRBJ1-5; no reliable D call. CDR1 LNHDA and CDR2 SQIVND come from the germline V gene (reference sequence). The CDR3 length is 13 residues. V was trimmed by 3 bases and J by 7 bases, leaving 10 bases between them. The CDR3, as DNA: TGTGCCAGTAGTATCAGCGAGGAACAGCCCCAGCATTTT. Residues: CASSISEEQPQHF.

The chain is built from TRBV7-9 and TRBJ2-5, with D possibly being TRBD2 (6 bases). The V gene's germline CDR1 is SEHNR and CDR2 FQNEAQ (reference sequence). V lost 5 bases, J lost 7 bases, and 14 bases lay in between. The CDR3 totals 13 residues. For the CDR3, the DNA is TGTGCCAGCAGCCCCGCGGGGCACGGGACCCAGTACTTC. Residues: CASSPAGHGTQYF.

The chain joins TRBV5-1 to TRBJ2-3; D remains ambiguous. The germline V gene has CDR1 SGHRS and CDR2 YFSETQ. V was clipped by 0 bases and J by 2 bases, with 13 bases between them. The CDR3 runs to 16 residues. CDR3 in amino acids: CASSLAFGQTTDTQYF. The CDR3 DNA reads as TGCGCCAGCAGCTTGGCGTTTGGCCAGACCACAGATACGCAGTATTTT. The whole variable domain, filled in from reference TRBV5-1 and TRBJ2-3, reads KAGVTQTPRYLIKTRGQQVTLSCSPISGHRSVSWYQQTPGQGLQFLFEYFSETQRNKGNFPGRFSGRQFSNSRSEMNVSTLELGDSALYLCASSLAFGQTTDTQYFGPGTRLTVL.

The sample holds a few counts of this clonotype. The V and J genes are TRBV7-9 and TRBJ1-2, with 8 positions matching TRBD1. This CDR3 is built from 13 residues. Germline assignment: CDR1 SEHNR and CDR2 FQNEAQ (reference sequence). The ends lost 5 bases at V and 7 bases at J; junction bases unmatched: 6. The chain's CDR3 is CASSIRGRSGYTF. The CDR3 DNA follows: TGTGCCAGCAGCATCAGGGGGCGAAGTGGCTACACCTTC. The variable domain in full, completed from reference TRBV7-9 and TRBJ1-2, reads DTGVSQNPRHKITKRGQNVTFRCDPISEHNRLYWYRQTLGQGPEFLTYFQNEAQLEKSRLLSDRFSAERPKGSFSTLEIQRTEQGDSAMYLCASSIRGRSGYTFGSGTRLTVV.

There are a few counts of this clonotype. The germline gene is not matched at one end of the junction; a read error may be the cause. The J gene is TRBJ2-1, the V gene TRBV9, with D perhaps matching TRBD1 (6 bases). CDR3 length equals 15 residues. CDR1 and CDR2 from the germline V gene are SGDLS and YYNGEE. The CDR3 DNA reads as TGTGCCATCAGCCCCTACGGGACACGTAACAATGAGCAGTTCTTC. It yields the protein CAISPYGTRNNEQFF.

The chain links TRBV20-1 to TRBJ2-1; TRBD2 matches 15 bases. Per the germline V gene, CDR1 is DFQATT and CDR2 is SNEGSKA (reference sequence). The CDR3 consists of 18 residues. Trimming removed 5 bases from V and 0 bases from J; junction bases left unmatched: 8. CDR3 loop: CSAQSGTSGGSSYNEQFF. Written as DNA, the CDR3 is TGCAGTGCTCAATCCGGGACTAGCGGGGGGAGCTCCTACAATGAGCAGTTCTTC.

Concerning this clonotype: The CDR3 does not end in the conserved phenylalanine or tryptophan, so this is likely a read error. The V call is TRBV5-5, the J call TRBJ2-5, with 8 positions matching TRBD1. Germline V gene sequence: CDR1 SGHKS, CDR2 YYEKEE (reference sequence). The trim removed 4 bases at V and 3 bases at J, leaving 8 bases unmatched. The CDR3 runs to 15 residues. The DNA for the CDR3 is TGTGCCAGCAGCACACGGACAGGGTGGAAAGAGACCCAGTACTGC. Protein sequence: CASSTRTGWKETQYC.

This clonotype was seen once. This sequence may be a read error, since a much larger clone differs from it by one base. V gene TRBV15 combines with J gene TRBJ1-2; weak D call: TRBD1 (5 bases). From germline, CDR1 is LNHNV and CDR2 YYDKDF (reference sequence). CDR3 length: 14 residues. Trimming removed 5 bases from V and 8 bases from J, with 18 bases in between. The CDR3 DNA reads TGTGCCACCAGCGGGGGACTCTCGCGGCAGGGCTACACCTTC. Protein: CATSGGLSRQGYTF.

This clonotype was found a few times. The chain links TRBV5-5 to TRBJ1-5; possible D gene TRBD1, 5 bases. CDR1 and CDR2 (germline): SGHKS, YYEKEE (reference sequence). Trimming took 0 bases from V and 6 from J, leaving 13 bases between them. CDR3 size: 15 residues. The CDR3 DNA reads as TGTGCCAGCAGCTTGGTTGGTCAGGGTGCTCAGCCCCAGCATTTT. Translation gives CASSLVGQGAQPQHF.

This clonotype turned up a few times. V usage is TRBV11-2 and J usage is TRBJ1-4; D may be TRBD1 (6 bases). Germline V gene lookup returns CDR1 SGHAT and CDR2 FQNNGV. This CDR3 is 14 amino acids long. The V end lost 0 bases, the J end lost 8 bases, and 10 bases lay between the germline ends. CDR3: CASSLEQGDEKLFF. CDR3 sequence (DNA): TGTGCCAGCAGCTTAGAACAGGGAGACGAAAAACTGTTTTTT.

This clonotype has more than one count but fewer than ten. The chain employs TRBV20-1 and TRBJ2-2; unclear D gene. Germline CDR1 DFQATT, CDR2 SNEGSKA (reference sequence). V gave up 5 bases and J gave up 5 bases, with 21 bases separating them. The CDR3 length is 16 residues. DNA for the CDR3: TGCAGTGCTGCCCGGTGGGCACTCACTGGAACCGGGGAGCTGTTTTTT. The encoded protein is CSAARWALTGTGELFF.

Only a few counts were recorded for this clonotype. The chain combines TRBV2 with TRBJ2-5; TRBD1 might be the D (6 bases). The DNA end favors TRBJ2-7, so the J call may be wrong. The germline V gene encodes CDR1 SNHLY and CDR2 FYNNEI. CDR3 length equals 13 residues. For the CDR3, the DNA is TGTGCCAGCAGTGAAGACAGGGTGGTCGAGCAGTACTTC. This encodes CASSEDRVVEQYF.

This clonotype was seen a few times. This chain uses TRBV20-1 with TRBJ2-1; no firm D call. The CDR3 spans 14 residues. Germline CDR1 reads DFQATT; CDR2 reads SNEGSKA (reference sequence). V shed 5 bases and J shed 6 bases, with 17 bases lying between them. Here the CDR3 reads CSALTPTVGNEQFF. For the CDR3, the DNA is TGCAGTGCTCTTACGCCGACTGTCGGCAATGAGCAGTTCTTC.

Turning to this clonotype: Its ends do not fully match the called genes, so a read error is possible. This rearrangement joins TRBV5-5 to TRBJ2-1; D is possibly TRBD1 (6 bases). The germline gives CDR1 SGHKS, CDR2 YYEKEE (reference sequence). The CDR3 is made up of 14 amino acids. The CDR3 DNA reads TGTGCCGGCAGCGAGGACAGCCTCTACAATGAGCAGTTCTTC. It encodes CAGSEDSLYNEQFF.

This clonotype was counted only a few times. The chain carries TRBV2 and TRBJ1-2, with 10 nucleotides matching TRBD1. This CDR3 spans 14 amino acids. V gave up 3 bases and J gave up 4 bases; unmatched junction bases: 2. The germline V gene encodes CDR1 SNHLY and CDR2 FYNNEI. In nucleotides, the CDR3 is TGTGCCAGCAGTGAGAGGACAGGGGGCTATGGCTACACCTTC. This encodes CASSERTGGYGYTF.

Turning to this clonotype: One end of the junction does not line up with germline, which may come from a read error. The chain carries TRBV11-2 and TRBJ2-1, with TRBD1 matching 7 bases. Germline V gives CDR1 SGHAT, CDR2 FQNNGV. The CDR3 loop spans 13 amino acids. The CDR3 DNA reads TGTGCCGGCAGCCGGGACAGCTACAATGAGCAGTTCTTC. It yields the protein CAGSRDSYNEQFF.

The chain joins TRBV5-1 to TRBJ2-3; the match to TRBD2 covers 8 bases. The trim removed 8 bases at V and 4 bases at J, leaving 9 bases unmatched. Looked up from germline, CDR1 is SGHRS and CDR2 is YFSETQ. The CDR3 extends over 14 amino acids. CDR3 sequence reads: CASKTGGASDTQYF. CDR3 DNA: TGCGCCAGTAAAACCGGGGGGGCCTCAGATACGCAGTATTTT.

The chain has TRBV29-1 and TRBJ2-7; D remains ambiguous. In germline, CDR1 is SQVTM, CDR2 ANQGSEA. CDR3 size: 11 residues. V was clipped by 3 bases and J by 2 bases, with 5 bases between them. CDR3 in DNA: TGCAGCGTTGAGATAACCTACGAGCAGTACTTC. Protein: CSVEITYEQYF.

About this clonotype: A much larger clone lies one base from this, so it may be a read error. The chain carries TRBV7-7 and TRBJ2-1; D may be TRBD1 or TRBD2 (5 bases each). This CDR3 region has 15 residues. Germline V gene sequence: CDR1 SSHAT, CDR2 FNYEAQ (reference sequence). V gave up 1 base and J gave up 13 bases, with 20 bases separating them. The CDR3, as DNA: TGTGCCAGCAGCTTAGGGCCGCAGGTTTTTGGGACCCAGTTCTTC. Encoded protein: CASSLGPQVFGTQFF.

This clonotype was detected many times. The gene calls are TRBV7-9 and TRBJ1-2, with D maybe TRBD1 (5 bases). The CDR3 consists of 16 residues. Germline CDR1 SEHNR, CDR2 FQNEAQ (reference sequence). Trimming removed 5 bases from V and 0 bases from J, with 16 bases in between. This CDR3 reads CASSPPSSTANYGYTF. CDR3 nucleotide sequence: TGTGCCAGCAGCCCGCCTAGTTCGACAGCTAACTATGGCTACACCTTC.

This clonotype was seen many times. In DNA form, the CDR3 reads TGTGCCAGCAGTTTAAATCCTAACGAGCAGTACTTC. This gives the protein CASSLNPNEQYF. The chain couples TRBV28 to TRBJ2-7; D gene ambiguous. The V and J ends lost 2 bases and 5 bases respectively, with 7 bases between them. Germline V CDR1 and CDR2: MDHEN, SYDVKM. The CDR3 contains 12 residues.

To note about this clonotype: At one of its ends the junction is not consistent with the germline gene, which may arise from a read error. CDR3 loop: CAGRVGLADSPLHF. The CDR3 DNA sequence: TGTGCCGGCAGGGTGGGACTAGCGGATTCACCCCTCCACTTT. The rearrangement links TRBV5-5 to TRBJ1-6; D is possibly TRBD1 (5 bases). Germline V gene lookup returns CDR1 SGHKS and CDR2 YYEKEE (reference sequence). This CDR3 contains 14 residues.